This TCR beta chain was observed in a study of early T cells in non-severe SARS-CoV-2 infection. About the research overall: Sequencing targeted bulk RNA from unsorted whole blood, leaving chains unpaired.

This clonotype was recorded at least ten times. The germline V gene has CDR1 SEHNR and CDR2 FQNEAQ (reference sequence). V was trimmed by 3 bases and J by 2 bases, leaving 14 bases between them. CDR3 length equals 15 residues. Researchers attached unique molecular identifiers to individual cDNA molecules. TCRdb independently ran MiXCR on the 5' RACE reads; one entry per CDR3 protein. The data show 65,000 to 80,000 distinct CDR3 sequences, with over 9% seen just once and about 4.8% held by the top ten. This chain joins TRBV7-9 and TRBJ2-7; TRBD1 is a possible D gene (6 bases). The source of this sequence is an adult who was a healthcare worker with PCR-confirmed SARS-CoV-2 infection or an uninfected control (not recorded which). The sequenced sample was whole blood. CDR3 DNA sequence: TGTGCCAGCAGCTTCTCAGGGGACGGCACCTACGAGCAGTACTTC. Its protein is CASSFSGDGTYEQYF.